This entry lists 10 T cell receptor beta chains sequenced from one sample in a study of OX40 agonist ivuxolimab in advanced cancers. Profiling relied on immunoSEQ multiplex PCR, and the TCRdb table lists in-frame clones only, not all of them. The table records over 85,000 clones, around 90% of them present only once. The sample here was CD4+ or CD8+ T cells sorted from blood, taken in a trial of the OX40 agonist ivuxolimab. The receptors stem from an adult with an advanced solid tumor such as melanoma, head and neck, liver or kidney cancer.

The chain couples TRBV11-2 to TRBJ2-1; 10 nucleotides align to TRBD2. The CDR3 runs 16 residues. The V gene end was trimmed by 1 base and the J gene end by 8 bases; junction bases not matched to a gene: 8. CDR1 is SGHAT, CDR2 FQNNGV, per germline. Written as DNA, the CDR3 is TGTGCCAGCAGCTTAGGCGAGCGGGGGGGTGCGGATGAGCAGTTCTTC. Translation gives CASSLGERGGADEQFF.

The rearrangement links TRBV5-1 to TRBJ2-6; D is uncertain. The CDR3 covers 14 residues. CDR1 and CDR2 (germline): SGHRS, YFSETQ. V gave up 5 bases and J gave up 2 bases, with 8 bases separating them. The CDR3 sequence is CASRTGTGANVLTF. DNA for the CDR3: TGCGCCAGCAGGACCGGCACTGGGGCCAACGTCCTGACTTTC.

This clone was seen a single time. The rearrangement uses TRBV5-4 and TRBJ1-2, with D possibly matching TRBD1 (6 bases). This CDR3 is 13 amino acids long. V lost 4 bases, J lost 6 bases, and 13 bases lay in between. Germline V gene lookup returns CDR1 SGHNT and CDR2 YYREEE (reference sequence). Here the CDR3 DNA reads TGTGCCAGCAGCGTTGGGACAACGGATGGCTACACCTTC. This encodes CASSVGTTDGYTF.

The rearrangement links TRBV7-3 to TRBJ2-3; 9 nucleotides match TRBD2. With 0 bases clipped from V and 8 bases from J, the junction kept 9 bases outside the gene matches. The CDR3 extends over 16 amino acids. The germline V gene encodes CDR1 SGHTA and CDR2 FQGTGA. CDR3: CASSLTAGVAGVTQYF. CDR3 sequence (DNA): TGTGCCAGCAGCTTAACTGCGGGGGTAGCGGGGGTTACGCAGTATTTT.

This rearrangement joins TRBV5-1 to TRBJ1-1; 7 bases align to TRBD1. V shed 9 bases, J shed 1 base, and the junction held 6 bases outside the gene matches. Germline V gene data show CDR1 as SGHRS and CDR2 as YFSETQ. The CDR3 has 13 residues. The CDR3 DNA reads as TGCGCCACCAGGGGGACACCGAACACTGAAGCTTTCTTT. It yields the protein CATRGTPNTEAFF.

To note about this clone: Mismatch with germline at one junction end may stem from a read error. This chain connects TRBV5-1 to TRBJ2-5; D gene unclear. The CDR3 is 11 residues long. CDR1 and CDR2 (germline): SGHRS, YFSETQ. CDR3 in DNA: TGCGCCAGCATCTTGGAAGAGACCCAGTACTTC. Its protein is CASILEETQYF.

The rearrangement links TRBV2 to TRBJ1-5; D may be TRBD1 (6 bases). V was clipped by 7 bases and J by 4 bases, with 14 bases between them. Germline V CDR1 and CDR2: SNHLY, FYNNEI. This CDR3 has 14 residues. The CDR3 DNA sequence: TGTGCCAGCACCTACAGGGCGGGGAATCAGCCCCAGCATTTT. It encodes CASTYRAGNQPQHF.

This chain joins TRBV29-1 and TRBJ2-1; TRBD2 might be the D (5 bases). The CDR3 runs 14 residues. Germline loops: CDR1 SQVTM, CDR2 ANQGSEA. The ends were cut back, 4 bases at V and 6 bases at J, with 16 bases in the middle. CDR3 sequence (DNA): TGCAGCGTTGCCAGCCCGGGGTCGGGCAATGAGCAGTTCTTC. Amino acids: CSVASPGSGNEQFF.

This rearrangement joins TRBV10-3 to TRBJ1-5; 10 bases line up with TRBD1. V shed 0 bases and J 0 bases; nucleotides not matched to a gene: 5. Germline assignment: CDR1 ENHRY and CDR2 SYGVKD. The CDR3 extends over 18 amino acids. The CDR3 bases are TGTGCCATCAGTGAGTCTAGACAGGGGGCCGGTAGCAATCAGCCCCAGCATTTT. As protein: CAISESRQGAGSNQPQHF.

The J gene is TRBJ2-1, the V gene TRBV7-2, with unresolved D. The germline V and J ends were trimmed by 1 base and 9 bases, with 13 bases remaining between them. The CDR3 runs to 14 residues. Looked up from germline, CDR1 is SGHTA and CDR2 is FQGNSA. DNA for the CDR3: TGTGCCAGCAGCTTAGTCCCCTCTGGGCCTGAGCAGTTCTTC. It yields the protein CASSLVPSGPEQFF.